This T cell receptor beta chain was captured in a study of shared clonotypes between healthy human individuals. For this clone: Its specificity is not known.

With 2 bases removed from V and 7 bases from J, the gap between germline ends came to 12 bases. Germline V gives CDR1 PRHDT, CDR2 FYEKMQ (reference sequence). This CDR3 comprises 13 residues. Findings and caveats of the study: Exclusively blood specimens were collected; tissue repertoires likely differ. Enrolling few donors narrowed the genetic and exposure-history diversity that was represented. Sharing across a few donors was seen in around 5% of naive CD4 clonotypes.

It was CD45RO-negative cells, positively selected for CCR7, that made up naive CD8 cells, with terminally differentiated effector memory CD45RA+ cells excluded. The method was immunoSEQ multiplex PCR; TCRdb's version includes in-frame clones alone and lacks a portion of them. This repertoire shows about 590,000 clones, over 95% found once; its top ten account for roughly 0.1%. The TCR was taken from a woman in her 30s in good health. Sequencing was done on a sample of naive CD8+ T cells sorted from blood. The chain carries TRBV13 and TRBJ2-7; D is unresolved. CDR3 protein: CASSLYSNLEQYF. The CDR3 nucleotides are TGTGCCAGCAGCTTATACAGCAACCTAGAGCAGTACTTC.